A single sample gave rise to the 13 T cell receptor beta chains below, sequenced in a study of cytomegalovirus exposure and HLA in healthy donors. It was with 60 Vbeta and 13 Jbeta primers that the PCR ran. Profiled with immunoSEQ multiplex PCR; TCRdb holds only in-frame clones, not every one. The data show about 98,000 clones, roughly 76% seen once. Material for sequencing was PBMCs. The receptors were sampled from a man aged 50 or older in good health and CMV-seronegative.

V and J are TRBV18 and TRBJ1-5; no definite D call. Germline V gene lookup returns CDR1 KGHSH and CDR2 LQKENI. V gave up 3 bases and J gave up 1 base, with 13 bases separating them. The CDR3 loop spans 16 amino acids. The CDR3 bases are TGTGCCAGCTCACCTAGTTCGAGCGGGAGCAATCAGCCCCAGCATTTT. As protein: CASSPSSSGSNQPQHF.

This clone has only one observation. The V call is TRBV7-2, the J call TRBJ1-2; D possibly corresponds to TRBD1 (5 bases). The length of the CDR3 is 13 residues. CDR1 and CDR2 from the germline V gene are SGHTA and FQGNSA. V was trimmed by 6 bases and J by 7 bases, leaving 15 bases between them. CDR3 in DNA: TGTGCCAGCAGTCCCACGCGAAGGGGTGGCTACACCTTC. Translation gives CASSPTRRGGYTF.

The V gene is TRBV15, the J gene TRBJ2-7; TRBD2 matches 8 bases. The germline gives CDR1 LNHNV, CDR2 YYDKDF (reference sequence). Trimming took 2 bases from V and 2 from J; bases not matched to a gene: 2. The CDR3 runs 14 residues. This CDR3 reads CATSRRGGTYEQYF. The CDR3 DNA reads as TGTGCCACCAGCAGACGGGGGGGGACCTACGAGCAGTACTTC.

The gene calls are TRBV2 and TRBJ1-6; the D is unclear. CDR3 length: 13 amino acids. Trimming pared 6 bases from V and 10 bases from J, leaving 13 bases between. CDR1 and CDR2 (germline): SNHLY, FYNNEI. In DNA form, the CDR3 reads TGTGCCAGCAGCTCCACAGAGCAATCACCCCTCCACTTT. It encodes CASSSTEQSPLHF. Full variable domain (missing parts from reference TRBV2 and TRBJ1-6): EPEVTQTPSHQVTQMGQEVILRCVPISNHLYFYWYRQILGQKVEFLVSFYNNEISEKSEIFDDQFSVERPDGSNFTLKIRSTKLEDSAMYFCASSSTEQSPLHFGNGTRLTVT.

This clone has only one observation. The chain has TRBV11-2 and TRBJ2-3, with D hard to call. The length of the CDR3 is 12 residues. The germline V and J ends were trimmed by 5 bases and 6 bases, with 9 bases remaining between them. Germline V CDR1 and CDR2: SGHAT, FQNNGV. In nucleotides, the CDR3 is TGTGCCAGCAGCGATACCCGGGATACGCAGTATTTT. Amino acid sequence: CASSDTRDTQYF.

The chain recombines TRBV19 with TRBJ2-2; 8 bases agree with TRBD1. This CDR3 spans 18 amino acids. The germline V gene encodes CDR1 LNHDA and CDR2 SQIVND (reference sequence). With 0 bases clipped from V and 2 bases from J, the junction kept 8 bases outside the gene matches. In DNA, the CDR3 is TGTGCCAGTAGTATAGAAGGTTCAGGACAGGGAAACACCGGGGAGCTGTTTTTT. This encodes CASSIEGSGQGNTGELFF. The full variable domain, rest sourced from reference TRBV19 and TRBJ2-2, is DGGITQSPKYLFRKEGQNVTLSCEQNLNHDAMYWYRQDPGQGLRLIYYSQIVNDFQKGDIAEGYSVSREKKESFPLTVTSAQKNPTAFYLCASSIEGSGQGNTGELFFGEGSRLTVL.

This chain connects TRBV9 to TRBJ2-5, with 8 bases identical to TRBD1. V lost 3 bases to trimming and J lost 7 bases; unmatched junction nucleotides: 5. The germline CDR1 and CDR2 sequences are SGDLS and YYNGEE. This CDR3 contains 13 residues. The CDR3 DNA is TGTGCCAGCAGCGGGGGAGGACAGGGGACCCAGTACTTC. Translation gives CASSGGGQGTQYF.

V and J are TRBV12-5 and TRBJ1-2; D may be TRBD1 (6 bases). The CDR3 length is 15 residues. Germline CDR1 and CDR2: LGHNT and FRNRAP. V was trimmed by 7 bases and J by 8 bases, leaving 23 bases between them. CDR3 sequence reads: CASAPSGGAGGGYTF. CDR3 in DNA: TGTGCTAGTGCCCCTTCGGGGGGCGCTGGGGGAGGCTACACCTTC.

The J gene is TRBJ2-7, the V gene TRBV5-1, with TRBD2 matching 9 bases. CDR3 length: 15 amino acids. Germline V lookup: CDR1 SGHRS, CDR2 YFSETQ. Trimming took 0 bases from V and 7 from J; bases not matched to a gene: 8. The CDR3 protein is CASSLDGTSSWEQYF. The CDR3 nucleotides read TGCGCCAGCAGCTTGGATGGGACTAGCTCCTGGGAGCAGTACTTC.

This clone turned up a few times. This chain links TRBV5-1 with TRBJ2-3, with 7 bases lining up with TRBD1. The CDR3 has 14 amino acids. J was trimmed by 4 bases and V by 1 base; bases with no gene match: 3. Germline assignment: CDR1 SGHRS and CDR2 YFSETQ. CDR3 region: CASSLTGQSDTQYF. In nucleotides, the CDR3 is TGCGCCAGCAGCTTGACGGGACAGTCAGATACGCAGTATTTT.

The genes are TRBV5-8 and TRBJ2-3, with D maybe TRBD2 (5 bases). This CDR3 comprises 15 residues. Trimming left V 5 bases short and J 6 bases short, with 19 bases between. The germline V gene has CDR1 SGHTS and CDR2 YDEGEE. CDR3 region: CASSLAPSRLDTQYF. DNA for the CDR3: TGTGCCAGCAGTCTAGCCCCTTCTAGGCTCGATACGCAGTATTTT.

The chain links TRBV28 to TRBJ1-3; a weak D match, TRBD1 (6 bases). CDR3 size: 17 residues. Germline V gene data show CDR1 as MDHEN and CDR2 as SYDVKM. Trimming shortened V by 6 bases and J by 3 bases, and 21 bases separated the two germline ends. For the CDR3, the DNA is TGTGCCAGCAGCCTTCTTCTACAGGGTTCCTTTGGAAACACCATATATTTT. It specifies CASSLLLQGSFGNTIYF. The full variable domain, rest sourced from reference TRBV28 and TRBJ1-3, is DVKVTQSSRYLVKRTGEKVFLECVQDMDHENMFWYRQDPGLGLRLIYFSYDVKMKEKGDIPEGYSVSREKKERFSLILESASTNQTSMYLCASSLLLQGSFGNTIYFGEGSWLTVV.

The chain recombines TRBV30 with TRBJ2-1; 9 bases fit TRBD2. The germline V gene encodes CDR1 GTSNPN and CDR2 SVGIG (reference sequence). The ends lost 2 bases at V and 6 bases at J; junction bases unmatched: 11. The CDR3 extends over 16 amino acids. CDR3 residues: CAWSLRREGPLNEQFF. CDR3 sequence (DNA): TGTGCCTGGAGTTTGAGGCGGGAGGGTCCTCTCAATGAGCAGTTCTTC.